This T cell receptor (beta chain) was recovered during a study of blood T cell repertoires in COVID-19. Study information: Acute and convalescent COVID-19 specimens originated in the United States, Italy and Spain. T cells, B-cell-depleted T cells, or PBMCs supplied cDNA or gDNA.

The V and J ends lost 4 bases and 1 base respectively, with 15 bases between them. This CDR3 has 15 amino acids. The germline V gene has CDR1 SGHNT and CDR2 YYREEE (reference sequence). Per the original data handling: Cell counts per sample came from amplifying reference gene primers. Sequencing was performed with immunoSEQ multiplex PCR; in TCRdb, only in-frame clones are kept and a portion is missing. D and trimming were read from the DNA, whereas the V and J calls and clone size are those reported in that table. The sample gives around 180,000 clones, around 85% of which show up once; approximately 10% is in the top ten.

Sequenced material: peripheral blood. The clonotype originates from a human donor with active or convalescent COVID-19. The donor label of this sample is uncertain. The V gene is TRBV5-4, the J gene TRBJ2-7; possible D gene TRBD2, 5 bases. CDR3 in amino acids: CASSDRLGGSYEQYF. In DNA, the CDR3 is TGTGCCAGCAGCGACCGACTTGGCGGGTCCTACGAGCAGTACTTC.